What follows are 19 T cell receptor beta chains derived from one specimen sequenced in a study of cytomegalovirus exposure and HLA in healthy donors. 60 Vbeta and 13 Jbeta primers were used in PCR. Sequenced by immunoSEQ multiplex PCR; TCRdb stores in-frame clones only, minus some. The sample yields some 99,000 clones, around 81% seen once. Sequencing input: PBMCs. The receptors were sampled from a young woman in good health and CMV-seronegative.

CDR3 nucleotides: TGTGCCAGCTTTTGGGAGGCACCCAACACCGGGGAGCTGTTTTTT. Its translation is CASFWEAPNTGELFF. The chain uses TRBV18 and TRBJ2-2; TRBD2 is a possible D gene (6 bases). Trimming stripped 7 bases from V and 2 bases from J, with 14 bases between. This CDR3 spans 15 amino acids. The germline gives CDR1 KGHSH, CDR2 LQKENI.

The V and J genes are TRBV15 and TRBJ2-7; TRBD2 aligns across 11 bases. This CDR3 is 15 amino acids long. V trimming: 3 bases; J trimming: 0 bases; junction bases outside the gene matches: 1. Per germline, CDR1 LNHNV and CDR2 YYDKDF (reference sequence). The CDR3 DNA reads as TGTGCCACCAGCAGGGGGACTAGCGGCTCCTACGAGCAGTACTTC. This gives the protein CATSRGTSGSYEQYF.

V usage is TRBV12-1 and J usage is TRBJ2-7; no check of the table's D call, TRBD2, against the DNA was made. TRBV12-1 is a pseudogene segment. The CDR3 runs to 11 residues. Written as DNA, the CDR3 is TGTGCCAGCAGGAGGGTATACGAGCAGTACTTC. Protein: CASRRVYEQYF.

This chain connects TRBV7-2 to TRBJ2-7; 7 nucleotides line up with TRBD1. The germline gives CDR1 SGHTA, CDR2 FQGNSA. Losses at the gene ends were 5 bases for V and 3 bases for J; bases not matched to a gene: 16. CDR3 length equals 17 residues. This CDR3 reads CASSLWTGDLHGYEQYF. CDR3 in DNA: TGTGCCAGCAGCCTCTGGACAGGCGATCTACATGGCTACGAGCAGTACTTC.

The chain carries TRBV6-5 and TRBJ1-2; 7 nucleotides line up with TRBD1. V shed 6 bases, J shed 1 base, and the junction held 8 bases outside the gene matches. This CDR3 region has 15 residues. Germline V lookup: CDR1 MNHEY, CDR2 SVGAGI. In DNA form, the CDR3 reads TGTGCCAGCAGACGCCCCGGACAGGTTAACTATGGCTACACCTTC. Residues: CASRRPGQVNYGYTF.

The chain combines TRBV28 with TRBJ2-7, with D perhaps TRBD2 (6 bases). The CDR3 extends over 14 amino acids. CDR1 is MDHEN, CDR2 SYDVKM, per germline. Trimming left V 5 bases short and J 0 bases short, with 11 bases between. The CDR3 DNA is TGTGCCAGCAGTACCACACTAGCCTCCTACGAGCAGTACTTC. Its translation is CASSTTLASYEQYF.

The genes are TRBV7-3 and TRBJ2-2; the match to TRBD2 covers 8 bases. Germline values: CDR1 SGHTA, CDR2 FQGTGA. V lost 2 bases, J lost 7 bases, and 0 bases stayed unmatched. This CDR3 spans 13 amino acids. The CDR3 loop reads CASSLLAGGELFF. CDR3 DNA sequence: TGTGCCAGCAGCTTACTAGCGGGCGGGGAGCTGTTTTTT.

The rearrangement links TRBV5-1 to TRBJ2-5; TRBD2 matches 10 bases. CDR3 length equals 15 residues. The germline CDR1 and CDR2 sequences are SGHRS and YFSETQ. The V and J ends lost 5 bases and 5 bases, in that order; junction bases with no gene match: 9. The CDR3 reads CASSQKREGLETQYF. CDR3 DNA sequence: TGCGCCAGCAGTCAAAAGCGGGAGGGCCTGGAGACCCAGTACTTC.

The V and J genes are TRBV5-5 and TRBJ2-5; no clear D gene. The last part of the DNA fits TRBJ2-7 better; the J call may be wrong. This CDR3 has 12 amino acids. The germline V gene has CDR1 SGHKS and CDR2 YYEKEE (reference sequence). CDR3 region: CASSLLGYEQYF. The CDR3 nucleotides read TGTGCCAGCAGCTTGCTGGGCTACGAGCAGTACTTC.

This chain connects TRBV5-6 to TRBJ2-7; D unresolved. Germline-derived CDR1 and CDR2 are SGHDT and YYEEEE. V lost 4 bases and J lost 1, with 9 bases in between. The CDR3 is 13 residues long. The CDR3 DNA reads TGTGCCAGCAGCCCTCAGGTTTCCTACGAGCAGTACTTC. It specifies CASSPQVSYEQYF. The whole variable domain, filled in from reference TRBV5-6 and TRBJ2-7, reads DAGVTQSPTHLIKTRGQQVTLRCSPKSGHDTVSWYQQALGQGPQFIFQYYEEEERQRGNFPDRFSGHQFPNYSSELNVNALLLGDSALYLCASSPQVSYEQYFGPGTRLTVT.

V and J are TRBV15 and TRBJ1-1; perhaps TRBD1 as D (5 bases). V dropped 8 bases and J dropped 3 bases, with 13 bases sitting between them. The germline CDR1 and CDR2 sequences are LNHNV and YYDKDF (reference sequence). CDR3 length equals 13 residues. The CDR3 DNA is TGTGCCACCCAAGCTCGGGGGGACACTGAAGCTTTCTTT. Its translation: CATQARGDTEAFF.

The chain links TRBV28 to TRBJ1-2; D is undetermined. V gave up 3 bases and J gave up 1 base, with 9 bases separating them. CDR1 MDHEN and CDR2 SYDVKM come from the germline V gene. The CDR3 extends over 14 amino acids. CDR3 residues: CASSFPEGNYGYTF. The CDR3 nucleotides are TGTGCCAGCAGTTTTCCGGAGGGTAACTATGGCTACACCTTC.

This clone turned up a few times. This chain uses TRBV5-1 with TRBJ2-2; 9 nucleotides align to TRBD2. The junction had 5 bases not matched to a gene; V was cut back by 7 bases and J by 1 base. The CDR3 loop spans 15 amino acids. Looked up from germline, CDR1 is SGHRS and CDR2 is YFSETQ. The CDR3 loop is CASGQTSGNTGELFF. CDR3 nucleotide sequence: TGCGCCAGCGGACAGACTAGCGGGAACACCGGGGAGCTGTTTTTT.

This chain links TRBV19 with TRBJ2-3; 7 positions match TRBD2. Germline V gives CDR1 LNHDA, CDR2 SQIVND (reference sequence). This CDR3 contains 15 residues. Trimming cost V 4 bases and J 2 bases; bases outside gene matches: 6. The CDR3 coding sequence is TGTGCCAGTAGTAACACCGGGACTAACACAGATACGCAGTATTTT. This codes for CASSNTGTNTDTQYF.

The table lists this clone with a few counts. The chain couples TRBV5-6 to TRBJ1-2; TRBD1 agrees at 7 bases. Trimming at V came to 4 bases and at J to 8 bases, leaving 11 bases not matched to a gene. Germline loops: CDR1 SGHDT, CDR2 YYEEEE. The CDR3 length is 14 residues. DNA of the CDR3: TGTGCCAGCAGCCCAACAGGGGCCGTGTGGGGCTACACCTTC. Encoded protein: CASSPTGAVWGYTF.

The chain is built from TRBV14 and TRBJ2-1, with D maybe TRBD1 (6 bases). Germline V gene data show CDR1 as SGHDN and CDR2 as FVKESK. The CDR3 loop spans 14 amino acids. Trimming pared 6 bases from V and 9 bases from J, leaving 18 bases between. In DNA, the CDR3 is TGTGCCAGCAGATCAAAACAGGGTTCGGTTGAGCAGTTCTTC. Translation: CASRSKQGSVEQFF.

The chain employs TRBV6-4 and TRBJ1-1; D might be TRBD1 (5 bases). Trimming took off 6 bases at V and 2 bases at J, with 10 bases between the two ends. The CDR3 is 13 amino acids. Germline V CDR1 and CDR2: MRHNA, SNTAGT. The CDR3 bases are TGTGCCAGCAGCTGGGACTTTAACACTGAAGCTTTCTTT. Encoded protein: CASSWDFNTEAFF.

In this sample, this clone turned up a few times. This rearrangement joins TRBV11-3 to TRBJ2-5, with 7 bases lining up with TRBD2. The CDR3 has 13 amino acids. The germline gives CDR1 SGHNT, CDR2 YENEEA. The trim removed 2 bases at V and 8 bases at J, leaving 5 bases unmatched. CDR3 nucleotide sequence: TGTGCCAGCAGCTTAAGCGGGGCCTACACCCAGTACTTC. This translates into CASSLSGAYTQYF.

This clone was seen once. The chain is built from TRBV5-6 and TRBJ1-2; 9 bases agree with TRBD1. CDR1 is SGHDT and CDR2 is YYEEEE in the germline V gene. Trimming at V came to 5 bases and at J to 8 bases, leaving 10 bases not matched to a gene. This CDR3 has 14 residues. Here the CDR3 reads CASSLRDRAGGYTF. In nucleotides, the CDR3 is TGTGCCAGCAGTCTGAGGGACAGGGCAGGCGGCTACACCTTC.